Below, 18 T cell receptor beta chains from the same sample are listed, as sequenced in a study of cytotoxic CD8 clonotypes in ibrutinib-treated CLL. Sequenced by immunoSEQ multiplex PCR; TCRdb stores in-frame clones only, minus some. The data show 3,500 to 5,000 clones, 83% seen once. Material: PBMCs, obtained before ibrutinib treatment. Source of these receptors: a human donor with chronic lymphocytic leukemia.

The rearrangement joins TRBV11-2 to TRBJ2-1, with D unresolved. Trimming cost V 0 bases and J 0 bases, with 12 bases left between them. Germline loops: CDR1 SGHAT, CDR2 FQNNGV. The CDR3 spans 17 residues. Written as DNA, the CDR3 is TGTGCCAGCAGCTTAGATCTGGTTATGAGCTCCTACAATGAGCAGTTCTTC. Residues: CASSLDLVMSSYNEQFF. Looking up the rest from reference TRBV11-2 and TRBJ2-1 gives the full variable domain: EAGVAQSPRYKIIEKRQSVAFWCNPISGHATLYWYQQILGQGPKLLIQFQNNGVVDDSQLPKDRFSAERLKGVDSTLKIQPAKLEDSAVYLCASSLDLVMSSYNEQFFGPGTRLTVL.

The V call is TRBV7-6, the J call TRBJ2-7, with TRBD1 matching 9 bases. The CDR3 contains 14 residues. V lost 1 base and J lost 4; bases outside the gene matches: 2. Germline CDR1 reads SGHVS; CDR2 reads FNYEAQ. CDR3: CASSLVQGAYEQYF. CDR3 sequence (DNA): TGTGCCAGCAGCTTAGTACAGGGGGCTTACGAGCAGTACTTC.

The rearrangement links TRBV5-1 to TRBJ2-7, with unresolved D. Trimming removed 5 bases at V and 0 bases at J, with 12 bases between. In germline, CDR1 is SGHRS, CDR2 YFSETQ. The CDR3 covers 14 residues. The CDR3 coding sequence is TGCGCCAGCAGTGCCCGACTGGCCTCCTACGAGCAGTACTTC. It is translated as CASSARLASYEQYF.

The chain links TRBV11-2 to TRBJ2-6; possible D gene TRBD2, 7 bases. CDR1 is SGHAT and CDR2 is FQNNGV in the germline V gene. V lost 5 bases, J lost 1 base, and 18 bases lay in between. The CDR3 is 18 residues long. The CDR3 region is CASSPGLGGSSGANVLTF. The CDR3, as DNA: TGTGCCAGCAGCCCTGGACTAGGGGGGTCGTCTGGGGCCAACGTCCTGACTTTC.

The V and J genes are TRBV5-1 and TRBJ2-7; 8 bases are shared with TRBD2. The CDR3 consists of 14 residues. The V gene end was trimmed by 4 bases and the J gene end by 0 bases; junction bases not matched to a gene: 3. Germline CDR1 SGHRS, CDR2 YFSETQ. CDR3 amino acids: CASSPSGYSYEQYF. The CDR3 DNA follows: TGCGCCAGCAGCCCTAGCGGGTACTCCTACGAGCAGTACTTC.

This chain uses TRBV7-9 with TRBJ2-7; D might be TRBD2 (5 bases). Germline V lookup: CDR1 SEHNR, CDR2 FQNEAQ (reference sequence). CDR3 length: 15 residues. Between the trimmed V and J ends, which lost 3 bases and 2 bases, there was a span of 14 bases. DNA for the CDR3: TGTGCCAGCAGCTTGGGATCGGGGAGTACCTACGAGCAGTACTTC. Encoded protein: CASSLGSGSTYEQYF.

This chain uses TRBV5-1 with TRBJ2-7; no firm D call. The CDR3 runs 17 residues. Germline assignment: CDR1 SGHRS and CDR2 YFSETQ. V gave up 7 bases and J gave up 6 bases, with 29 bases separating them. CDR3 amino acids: CASRERPNPPLSGEQYF. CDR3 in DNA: TGCGCCAGCCGCGAGCGACCGAACCCCCCACTTTCGGGCGAGCAGTACTTC.

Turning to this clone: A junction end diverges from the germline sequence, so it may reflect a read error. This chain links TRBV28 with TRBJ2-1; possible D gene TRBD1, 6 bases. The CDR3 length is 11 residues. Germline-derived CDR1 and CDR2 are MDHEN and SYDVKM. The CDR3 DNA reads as TGTGCCAGCAGTCTCCTGACTCACAGGGTCTTC. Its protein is CASSLLTHRVF.

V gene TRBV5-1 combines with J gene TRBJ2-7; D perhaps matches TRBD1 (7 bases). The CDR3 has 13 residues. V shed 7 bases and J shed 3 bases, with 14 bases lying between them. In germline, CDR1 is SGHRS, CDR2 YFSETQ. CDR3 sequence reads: CASSRGVGYEQYF. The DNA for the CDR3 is TGCGCCAGCTCCAGGGGGGTAGGCTACGAGCAGTACTTC. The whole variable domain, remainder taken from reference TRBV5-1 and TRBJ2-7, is KAGVTQTPRYLIKTRGQQVTLSCSPISGHRSVSWYQQTPGQGLQFLFEYFSETQRNKGNFPGRFSGRQFSNSRSEMNVSTLELGDSALYLCASSRGVGYEQYFGPGTRLTVT.

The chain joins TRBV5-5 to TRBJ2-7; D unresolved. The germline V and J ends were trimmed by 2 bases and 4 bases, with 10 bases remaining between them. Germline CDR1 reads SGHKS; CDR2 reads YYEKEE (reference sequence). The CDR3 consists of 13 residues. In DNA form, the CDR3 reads TGTGCCAGCAGCTTTGGTCAGAGATACGAGCAGTACTTC. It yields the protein CASSFGQRYEQYF.

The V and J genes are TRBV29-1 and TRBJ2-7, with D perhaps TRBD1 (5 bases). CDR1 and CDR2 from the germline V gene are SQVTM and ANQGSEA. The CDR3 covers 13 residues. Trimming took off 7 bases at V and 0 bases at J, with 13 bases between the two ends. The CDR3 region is CSGGRGSSYEQYF. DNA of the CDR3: TGCAGCGGGGGAAGGGGAAGCTCCTACGAGCAGTACTTC.

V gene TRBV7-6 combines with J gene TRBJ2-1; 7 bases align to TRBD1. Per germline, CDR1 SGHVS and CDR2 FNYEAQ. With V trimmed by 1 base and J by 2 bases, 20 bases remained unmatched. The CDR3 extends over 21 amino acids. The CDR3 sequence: CASSLDTPRTGIRLTYNEQFF. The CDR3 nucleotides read TGTGCCAGCAGCTTAGATACTCCGAGGACAGGAATCAGACTGACCTACAATGAGCAGTTCTTC.

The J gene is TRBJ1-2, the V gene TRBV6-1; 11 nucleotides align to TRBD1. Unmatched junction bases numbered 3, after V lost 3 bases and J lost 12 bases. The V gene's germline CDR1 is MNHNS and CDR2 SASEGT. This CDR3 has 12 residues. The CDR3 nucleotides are TGTGCCAGCAGTGATTGGGACAGGGGGGACACCTTC. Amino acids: CASSDWDRGDTF.

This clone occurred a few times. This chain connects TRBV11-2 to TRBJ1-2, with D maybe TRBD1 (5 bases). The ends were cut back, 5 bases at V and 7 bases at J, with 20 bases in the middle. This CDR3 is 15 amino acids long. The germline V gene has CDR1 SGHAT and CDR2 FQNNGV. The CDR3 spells CASSPRTYPRGGYTF. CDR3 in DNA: TGTGCCAGCAGCCCCCGGACATACCCTAGAGGTGGCTACACCTTC.

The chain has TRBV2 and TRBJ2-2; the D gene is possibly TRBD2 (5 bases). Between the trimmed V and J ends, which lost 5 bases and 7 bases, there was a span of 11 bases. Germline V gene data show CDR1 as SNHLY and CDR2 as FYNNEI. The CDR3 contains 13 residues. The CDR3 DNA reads TGTGCCAGCAGTCTCGGGATGGGCGGGGAGCTGTTTTTT. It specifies CASSLGMGGELFF.

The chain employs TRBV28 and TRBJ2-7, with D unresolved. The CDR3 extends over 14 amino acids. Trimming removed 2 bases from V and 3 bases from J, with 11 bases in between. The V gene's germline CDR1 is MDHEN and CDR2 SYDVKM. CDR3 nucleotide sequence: TGTGCCAGCAGTTTACGGGCGTCCCACTACGAGCAGTACTTC. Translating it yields CASSLRASHYEQYF.

CDR3 in DNA: TGCAGCGTTCAGGCAGGGCTCACTGAAGCTTTCTTT. Protein sequence: CSVQAGLTEAFF. The chain joins TRBV29-1 to TRBJ1-1, with a weak D call TRBD1 (5 bases). V was clipped by 5 bases and J by 4 bases, with 11 bases between them. CDR1 and CDR2 from the germline V gene are SQVTM and ANQGSEA. CDR3 length: 12 residues.

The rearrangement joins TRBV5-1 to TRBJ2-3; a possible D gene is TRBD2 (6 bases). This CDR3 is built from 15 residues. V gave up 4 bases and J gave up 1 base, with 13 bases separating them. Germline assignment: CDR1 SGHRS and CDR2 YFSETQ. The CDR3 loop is CASSPLEGGTDTQYF. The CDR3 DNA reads TGCGCCAGCAGCCCCCTGGAGGGAGGCACAGATACGCAGTATTTT.